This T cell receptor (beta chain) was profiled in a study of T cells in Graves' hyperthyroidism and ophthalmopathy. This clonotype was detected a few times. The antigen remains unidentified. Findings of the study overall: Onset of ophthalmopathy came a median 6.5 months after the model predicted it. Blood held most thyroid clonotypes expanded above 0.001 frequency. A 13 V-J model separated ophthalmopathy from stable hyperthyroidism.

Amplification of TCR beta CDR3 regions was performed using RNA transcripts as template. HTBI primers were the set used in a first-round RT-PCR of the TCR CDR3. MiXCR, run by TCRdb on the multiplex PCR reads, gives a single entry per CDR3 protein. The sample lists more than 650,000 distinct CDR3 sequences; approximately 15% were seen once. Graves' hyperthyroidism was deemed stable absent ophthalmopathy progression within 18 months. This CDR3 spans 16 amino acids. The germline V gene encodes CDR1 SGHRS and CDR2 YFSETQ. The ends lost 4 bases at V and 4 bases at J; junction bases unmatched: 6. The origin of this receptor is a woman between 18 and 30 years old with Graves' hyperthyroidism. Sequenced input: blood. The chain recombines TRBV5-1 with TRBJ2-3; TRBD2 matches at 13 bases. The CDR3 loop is CASSPRTSGSADTQYF. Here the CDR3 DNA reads TGCGCCAGCAGCCCTAGGACTAGCGGGAGCGCAGATACGCAGTATTTT. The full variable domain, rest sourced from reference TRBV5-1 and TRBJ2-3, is KAGVTQTPRYLIKTRGQQVTLSCSPISGHRSVSWYQQTPGQGLQFLFEYFSETQRNKGNFPGRFSGRQFSNSRSEMNVSTLELGDSALYLCASSPRTSGSADTQYFGPGTRLTVL.